The next 4 T cell receptor beta chains were all read from a single sample in a study of human T cells and chemical hapten exposure. Sample time point: patch test 1, 2 weeks after DPC sensitization. Treatment reported: therapeutic diphenylcyclopropenone sensitization with weekly scalp DPC. TCRdb reprocessed the RACE reads with MiXCR, giving one entry per CDR3 protein. The data contain tens of thousands of distinct CDR3 sequences, about 9.1% of them singletons. The input for sequencing was whole blood, taken in connection with sensitization to the hapten diphenylcyclopropenone (DPC). All receptors derive from a woman aged 40 to 55 with alopecia areata. Some clones in this sample may be carry-over from other donors' samples.

This clonotype occurred many times. The V call is TRBV11-2, the J call TRBJ1-2; possibly TRBD1 for D (5 bases). CDR1 is SGHAT, CDR2 FQNNGV, per germline. V lost 6 bases and J 1 base, leaving 12 bases between the germline ends. This CDR3 spans 14 amino acids. The CDR3 loop reads CASSSRGYNYGYTF. Written as DNA, the CDR3 is TGTGCCAGCAGTTCCCGGGGCTATAACTATGGCTACACCTTC.

This clonotype was counted a few times. A much larger clone differs by one base, so this may be a read error. The chain carries TRBV6-2 or TRBV6-3 and TRBJ2-5, with 8 bases aligning to TRBD1. The CDR3 length is 15 residues. Germline V gene data show CDR1 as MNHEY and CDR2 as SVGEGT. CDR3 protein: CANSYLGTGQETQYF. CDR3 nucleotides: TGTGCCAACAGTTACCTCGGGACAGGCCAAGAGACCCAGTACTTC.

This clonotype was counted at least ten times. The chain has TRBV20-1 and TRBJ1-5; no firm D call. V lost 5 bases to trimming and J lost 6 bases, with 14 bases between them. This CDR3 contains 13 residues. Germline assignment: CDR1 DFQATT and CDR2 SNEGSKA (reference sequence). Here the CDR3 reads CSAWTEPPQPQHF. The CDR3 DNA follows: TGCAGTGCTTGGACCGAGCCTCCTCAGCCCCAGCATTTT.

This clonotype was picked up many times. This rearrangement joins TRBV19 to TRBJ2-3; D is uncertain. In germline, CDR1 is LNHDA, CDR2 SQIVND (reference sequence). The CDR3 covers 14 residues. Trimming shortened V by 8 bases and J by 6 bases, and 18 bases separated the two germline ends. The CDR3 loop reads CASQISPAFDTQYF. In DNA, the CDR3 is TGTGCCAGTCAAATTAGCCCAGCTTTTGATACGCAGTATTTT.